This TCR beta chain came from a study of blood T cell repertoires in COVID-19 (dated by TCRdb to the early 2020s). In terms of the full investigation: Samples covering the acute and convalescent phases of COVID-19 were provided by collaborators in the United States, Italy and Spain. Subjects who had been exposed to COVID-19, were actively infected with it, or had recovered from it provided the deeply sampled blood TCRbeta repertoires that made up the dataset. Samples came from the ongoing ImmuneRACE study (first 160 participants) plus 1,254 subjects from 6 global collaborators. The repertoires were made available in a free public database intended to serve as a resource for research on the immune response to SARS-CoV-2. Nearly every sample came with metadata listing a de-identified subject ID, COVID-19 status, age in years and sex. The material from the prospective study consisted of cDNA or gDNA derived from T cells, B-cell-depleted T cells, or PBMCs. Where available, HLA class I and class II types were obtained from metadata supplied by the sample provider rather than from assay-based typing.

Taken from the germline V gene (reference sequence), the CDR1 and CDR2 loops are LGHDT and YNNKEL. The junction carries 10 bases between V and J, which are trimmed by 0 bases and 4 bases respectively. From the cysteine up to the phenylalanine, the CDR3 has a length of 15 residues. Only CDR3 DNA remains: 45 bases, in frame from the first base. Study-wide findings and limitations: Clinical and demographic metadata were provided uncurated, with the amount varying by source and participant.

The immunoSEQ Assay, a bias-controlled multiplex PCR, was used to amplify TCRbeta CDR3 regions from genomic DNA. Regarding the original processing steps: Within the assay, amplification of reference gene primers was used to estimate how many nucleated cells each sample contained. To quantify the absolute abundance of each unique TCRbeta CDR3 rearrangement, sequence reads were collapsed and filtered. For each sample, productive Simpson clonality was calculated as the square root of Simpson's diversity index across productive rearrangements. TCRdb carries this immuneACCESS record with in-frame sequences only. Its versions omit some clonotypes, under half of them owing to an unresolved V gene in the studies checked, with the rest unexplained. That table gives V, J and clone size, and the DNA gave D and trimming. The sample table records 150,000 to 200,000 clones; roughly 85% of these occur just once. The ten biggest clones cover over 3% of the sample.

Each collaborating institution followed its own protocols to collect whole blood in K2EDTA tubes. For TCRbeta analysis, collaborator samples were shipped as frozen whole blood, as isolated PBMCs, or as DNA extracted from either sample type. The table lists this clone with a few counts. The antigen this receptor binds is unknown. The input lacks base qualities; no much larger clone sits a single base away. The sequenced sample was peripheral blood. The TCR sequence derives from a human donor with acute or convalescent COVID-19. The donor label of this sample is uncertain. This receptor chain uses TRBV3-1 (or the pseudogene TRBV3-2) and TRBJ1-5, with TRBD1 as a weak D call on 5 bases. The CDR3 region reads CASSQDRDSNQPQHF. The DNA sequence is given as TGTGCCAGCAGCCAAGACCGGGACTCAAATCAGCCCCAGCATTTT.